The 29 T cell receptor beta chains listed next were all sequenced from one sample in a study of beta chain features in type 1 diabetes. The study's findings and limits: The study found moderately but significantly shorter TCRB CDR3s in all four CD4+ subsets of Type 1 diabetes patients.

As every portion of the isolated RNA was reverse transcribed, the sequencing read expressed TCRB transcripts. Profiling relied on immunoSEQ multiplex PCR, and the TCRdb table lists in-frame clones only, not all of them. The sample has roughly 700,000 clones, 10% to 15% seen once. These TCRs' antigens remain unknown. Material: naive CD4+ T cells from blood. These receptors were taken from a man aged 18 to 30 with type 1 diabetes.

This clone was found a few times. The V gene is TRBV30, the J gene TRBJ2-5, with 7 bases aligning to TRBD2. Germline-derived CDR1 and CDR2 are GTSNPN and SVGIG (reference sequence). The CDR3 covers 15 residues. Unmatched junction bases numbered 5, after V lost 0 bases and J lost 1 base. The CDR3 nucleotides read TGTGCCTGGAGTGTACGCGGGGGTGGCCAAGAGACCCAGTACTTC. Translated, it gives CAWSVRGGGQETQYF.

The table lists this clone with a few counts. The identical CDR3 is also encoded by other nucleotide sequences in the sample. The chain uses TRBV25-1 and TRBJ1-5; D is ambiguous. Trimming took off 4 bases at V and 1 base at J, with 2 bases between the two ends. Looked up from germline, CDR1 is MGHDK and CDR2 is SYGVNS. There are 12 residues in the CDR3. The CDR3 reads CASSGSNQPQHF. Written as DNA, the CDR3 is TGTGCCAGCAGTGGGAGCAATCAGCCCCAGCATTTT.

This chain connects TRBV15 to TRBJ1-2, with D hard to call. V shed 7 bases and J shed 2 bases, with 11 bases lying between them. There are 13 residues in the CDR3. CDR1 and CDR2 from the germline V gene are LNHNV and YYDKDF (reference sequence). The CDR3 coding sequence is TGTGCCACCACCGCCAGACCGAACTATGGCTACACCTTC. The encoded protein is CATTARPNYGYTF.

The rearrangement uses TRBV6-5 and TRBJ2-5; TRBD1 or TRBD2 may be the D gene (5 bases each). The CDR3 consists of 12 residues. Germline V gene lookup returns CDR1 MNHEY and CDR2 SVGAGI. Trimming stripped 9 bases from V and 3 bases from J, with 11 bases between. The CDR3 is CASRGSEETQYF. In DNA form, the CDR3 reads TGTGCCAGTCGGGGCTCCGAAGAGACCCAGTACTTC.

This clone was detected a few times. The chain is built from TRBV30 and TRBJ1-4; D uncertain. CDR3 length equals 12 residues. Germline V gene sequence: CDR1 GTSNPN, CDR2 SVGIG (reference sequence). Trimming pared 3 bases from V and 7 bases from J, leaving 9 bases between. The CDR3 here is CAWRFLPEKLFF. CDR3 in DNA: TGTGCCTGGAGGTTCCTACCTGAAAAACTGTTTTTT.

V and J are TRBV28 and TRBJ1-5; D unclear. The germline gives CDR1 MDHEN, CDR2 SYDVKM. V lost 5 bases and J 2 bases, leaving 10 bases between the germline ends. CDR3 length: 14 residues. CDR3 bases: TGTGCCAGCAGTATCGCGGGTGGCAATCAGCCCCAGCATTTT. This encodes CASSIAGGNQPQHF.

This clone was recorded a few times. The rearrangement uses TRBV7-9 and TRBJ2-1, with 9 positions matching TRBD1. Germline CDR1 SEHNR, CDR2 FQNEAQ (reference sequence). J was trimmed by 3 bases and V by 1 base; bases with no gene match: 1. The CDR3 has 15 residues. CDR3: CASSLGDRDYNEQFF. DNA of the CDR3: TGTGCCAGCAGCTTAGGGGACAGGGACTACAATGAGCAGTTCTTC.

To note about this clone: Different DNA sequences within this sample yield the same CDR3. The chain joins TRBV7-9 to TRBJ1-5; unclear D gene. Germline-derived CDR1 and CDR2 are SEHNR and FQNEAQ (reference sequence). V lost 1 base and J 4 bases, leaving 5 bases between the germline ends. The CDR3 runs 13 residues. Here the CDR3 reads CASSLVGNQPQHF. In nucleotides, the CDR3 is TGTGCCAGCAGCTTAGTAGGGAATCAGCCCCAGCATTTT.

The rearrangement joins TRBV6-5 to TRBJ1-1; a possible D gene is TRBD1 (6 bases). Germline V gives CDR1 MNHEY, CDR2 SVGAGI. The length of the CDR3 is 14 residues. Trimming took off 2 bases at V and 9 bases at J, with 16 bases between the two ends. CDR3 sequence: CASSYRGPGAKAFF. The CDR3 DNA is TGTGCCAGCAGTTACAGGGGCCCGGGGGCTAAAGCTTTCTTT.

The rearrangement uses TRBV13 and TRBJ1-5; no clear D gene. Per germline, CDR1 PRHDT and CDR2 FYEKMQ (reference sequence). The length of the CDR3 is 14 residues. V lost 0 bases, J lost 2 bases, and 5 bases lay in between. Here the CDR3 DNA reads TGTGCCAGCAGCTTAGGCCTGGGCAATCAGCCCCAGCATTTT. Its translation: CASSLGLGNQPQHF. The complete variable domain, with remaining parts taken from reference TRBV13 and TRBJ1-5, reads AAGVIQSPRHLIKEKRETATLKCYPIPRHDTVYWYQQGPGQDPQFLISFYEKMQSDKGSIPDRFSAQQFSDYHSELNMSSLELGDSALYFCASSLGLGNQPQHFGDGTRLSIL.

The chain has TRBV7-6 and TRBJ1-1, with D unresolved. Germline loops: CDR1 SGHVS, CDR2 FNYEAQ. V was trimmed by 5 bases and J by 1 base, leaving 11 bases between them. This CDR3 comprises 14 residues. CDR3: CASSPTRPNTEAFF. The CDR3 region has the DNA TGTGCCAGCAGCCCCACCAGACCGAACACTGAAGCTTTCTTT.

The V and J genes are TRBV11-3 and TRBJ1-6; D unclear. V lost 1 base and J lost 7, with 5 bases in between. Germline V CDR1 and CDR2: SGHNT, YENEEA. The CDR3 loop spans 13 amino acids. The CDR3 nucleotides are TGTGCCAGCAGCTTAGCAGAGAATTCACCCCTCCACTTT. Encoded protein: CASSLAENSPLHF. Supplemented by reference TRBV11-3 and TRBJ1-6, the full variable domain reads EAGVVQSPRYKIIEKKQPVAFWCNPISGHNTLYWYLQNLGQGPELLIRYENEEAVDDSQLPKDRFSAERLKGVDSTLKIQPAELGDSAVYLCASSLAENSPLHFGNGTRLTVT.

This clone was observed a handful of times. J is TRBJ2-4 and V is TRBV6-6; D is unresolved. Germline-derived CDR1 and CDR2 are MNHNY and SVGAGI (reference sequence). This CDR3 has 14 amino acids. Trimming cost V 6 bases and J 5 bases, with 14 bases left between them. In DNA, the CDR3 is TGTGCCAGCAGCCCACCGGCGGCTCAAAACATTCAGTACTTC. Its translation is CASSPPAAQNIQYF.

This clone was observed a handful of times. This rearrangement joins TRBV6-1 to TRBJ1-6; D may be TRBD1 (5 bases). CDR3 length: 17 residues. CDR1 is MNHNS, CDR2 SASEGT, per germline. The V end lost 2 bases, the J end lost 2 bases, and 13 bases lay between the germline ends. The CDR3 DNA reads as TGTGCCAGCAGTGAACCTCGGGGGGGACCCTATAATTCACCCCTCCACTTT. Translated, it gives CASSEPRGGPYNSPLHF.

The chain has TRBV7-9 and TRBJ2-3, with 7 bases matching TRBD1. The germline CDR1 and CDR2 sequences are SEHNR and FQNEAQ (reference sequence). CDR3 length: 14 amino acids. V was pared by 5 bases and J by 2 bases, with 4 bases of the junction left unmatched. In DNA form, the CDR3 reads TGTGCCAGCAGCCCCGGACAGGCCACAGATACGCAGTATTTT. The encoded protein is CASSPGQATDTQYF.

The rearrangement uses TRBV4-1 and TRBJ2-3, with unresolved D. Germline CDR1 MGHRA, CDR2 YSYEKL. This CDR3 comprises 15 residues. Trimming cost V 3 bases and J 1 base, with 11 bases left between them. CDR3 in DNA: TGCGCCAGCAGCCACCAGCCGGGTGGCACAGATACGCAGTATTTT. It translates to CASSHQPGGTDTQYF.

This clone has a handful of counts. The chain has TRBV18 and TRBJ2-1; TRBD2 agrees at 7 bases. This CDR3 spans 16 amino acids. The junction had 9 bases not matched to a gene; V was cut back by 4 bases and J by 3 bases. Germline V lookup: CDR1 KGHSH, CDR2 LQKENI. The CDR3 reads CASSLSWGGDYNEQFF. CDR3 DNA: TGTGCCAGCTCACTCTCATGGGGAGGGGACTACAATGAGCAGTTCTTC.

This clone was seen only a few times. At the DNA level, this CDR3 is encoded by other sequences in the same sample as well. The rearrangement uses TRBV5-6 and TRBJ2-7; D unresolved. Per the germline V gene, CDR1 is SGHDT and CDR2 is YYEEEE. The CDR3 spans 11 residues. Trimming took 0 bases from V and 4 from J, leaving 2 bases between them. CDR3 sequence: CASSLVYEQYF. Here the CDR3 DNA reads TGTGCCAGCAGCTTGGTGTACGAGCAGTACTTC.

The chain joins TRBV13 to TRBJ2-3; the D is unclear. This CDR3 is built from 13 residues. The V end lost 2 bases, the J end lost 2 bases, and 5 bases lay between the germline ends. CDR1 and CDR2 from the germline V gene are PRHDT and FYEKMQ (reference sequence). This CDR3 reads CASSLRTTDTQYF. For the CDR3, the DNA is TGTGCCAGCAGCTTACGGACCACAGATACGCAGTATTTT.

This clone was found a few times. The CDR3 DNA is TGTGCCAGCAGCTTAGGTGTGACAGGGGGATACGAGCAGTACTTC. Translating gives CASSLGVTGGYEQYF. The chain joins TRBV7-6 to TRBJ2-7, with TRBD1 matching over 9 bases. Germline V gene data show CDR1 as SGHVS and CDR2 as FNYEAQ. The CDR3 extends over 15 amino acids. The junction had 5 bases not matched to a gene; V was cut back by 1 base and J by 4 bases.

This clone was observed a handful of times. The chain uses TRBV30 and TRBJ1-2; D unclear. Between the trimmed V and J ends, which lost 3 bases and 3 bases, there was a span of 11 bases. Germline CDR1 is GTSNPN and CDR2 is SVGIG (reference sequence). The CDR3 has 13 residues. This chain's CDR3 is CAWRTLDYYGYTF. The CDR3 DNA sequence: TGTGCCTGGAGAACCCTCGACTACTATGGCTACACCTTC. The complete variable domain, with remaining parts taken from reference TRBV30 and TRBJ1-2, reads SQTIHQWPATLVQPVGSPLSLECTVEGTSNPNLYWYRQAAGRGLQLLFYSVGIGQISSEVPQNLSASRPQDRQFILSSKKLLLSDSGFYLCAWRTLDYYGYTFGSGTRLTVV.

This clone was observed a few times. The chain combines TRBV28 with TRBJ1-6, with D unresolved. Germline V gene lookup returns CDR1 MDHEN and CDR2 SYDVKM. V lost 4 bases and J 3 bases, leaving 16 bases between the germline ends. The CDR3 is 17 residues long. CDR3 in amino acids: CASSSPAGTLYNSPLHF. The CDR3 DNA follows: TGTGCCAGCAGTTCCCCGGCGGGCACTCTCTATAATTCACCCCTCCACTTT.

Regarding this clone: Germline is not matched at one junction end, which may reflect a read error. CDR3 DNA sequence: TGTGCTAGCAGCTTAGCCGAGGGTGATGAGCAGTTCTTC. Translated: CASSLAEGDEQFF. The chain has TRBV7-7 and TRBJ2-1; D possibly corresponds to TRBD2 (5 bases). From germline, CDR1 is SSHAT and CDR2 FNYEAQ (reference sequence). The CDR3 is made up of 13 amino acids.

For this clone: This sample includes further DNA sequences coding for the same CDR3. This chain uses TRBV7-8 with TRBJ2-5; D possibly corresponds to TRBD2 (6 bases). V dropped 6 bases and J dropped 1 base, with 9 bases sitting between them. Germline lookup yields CDR1 SGHVS and CDR2 FQNEAQ. The CDR3 loop spans 13 amino acids. The CDR3 region has the DNA TGTGCCAGCAGACTCGGGGGCCAAGAGACCCAGTACTTC. Its translation is CASRLGGQETQYF. The variable domain in full, with the rest retrieved from reference TRBV7-8 and TRBJ2-5, is GAGVSQSPRYKVAKRGQDVALRCDPISGHVSLFWYQQALGQGPEFLTYFQNEAQLDKSGLPSDRFFAERPEGSVSTLKIQRTQQEDSAVYLCASRLGGQETQYFGPGTRLLVL.

This clone appeared a few times. V and J are TRBV6-5 and TRBJ2-5; D possibly uses TRBD1 or TRBD2 (5 bases each). Per germline, CDR1 MNHEY and CDR2 SVGAGI. V shed 6 bases and J shed 5 bases, with 16 bases lying between them. This CDR3 contains 14 residues. The chain's CDR3 is CASSQGDRQETQYF. CDR3 bases: TGTGCCAGCAGCCAAGGGGACCGACAGGAGACCCAGTACTTC.

V and J are TRBV2 and TRBJ1-6; 7 nucleotides align to TRBD1. CDR1 and CDR2 (germline): SNHLY, FYNNEI. CDR3 size: 13 residues. V gave up 6 bases and J gave up 6 bases; unmatched junction bases: 2. CDR3 DNA: TGTGCCAGCAGACAGGGGAGTAATTCACCCCTCCACTTT. Translated: CASRQGSNSPLHF. Full variable domain (rest looked up from reference TRBV2 and TRBJ1-6): EPEVTQTPSHQVTQMGQEVILRCVPISNHLYFYWYRQILGQKVEFLVSFYNNEISEKSEIFDDQFSVERPDGSNFTLKIRSTKLEDSAMYFCASRQGSNSPLHFGNGTRLTVT.

J is TRBJ2-7 and V is TRBV5-1; D not certain. The germline V gene has CDR1 SGHRS and CDR2 YFSETQ. Trimming shortened V by 0 bases and J by 6 bases, and 13 bases separated the two germline ends. The CDR3 totals 14 residues. The CDR3: CASSLAPGLSEQYF. CDR3 in DNA: TGCGCCAGCAGCTTGGCCCCCGGGCTCTCCGAGCAGTACTTC.

The chain recombines TRBV5-4 with TRBJ1-1; D perhaps matches TRBD1 (5 bases). The V and J ends lost 0 bases and 1 base respectively, with 10 bases between them. The CDR3 consists of 15 residues. Germline CDR1 reads SGHNT; CDR2 reads YYREEE (reference sequence). The CDR3, as DNA: TGTGCCAGCAGCTTGGACCGGGGCCCGAACACTGAAGCTTTCTTT. This translates into CASSLDRGPNTEAFF.

Only a few counts were recorded for this clone. J is TRBJ2-7 and V is TRBV18; D is undetermined. The CDR3 extends over 14 amino acids. The ends were cut back, 3 bases at V and 0 bases at J, with 9 bases in the middle. Germline CDR1 KGHSH, CDR2 LQKENI. The CDR3 spells CASSPADLSYEQYF. The CDR3, as DNA: TGTGCCAGCTCACCGGCGGACCTCTCCTACGAGCAGTACTTC.